What follows are 11 T cell receptor beta chains derived from one specimen sequenced in a study of blood T cell repertoires in COVID-19. Repertoires were generated with immunoSEQ multiplex PCR, while TCRdb's copy carries only in-frame clones and drops some. The repertoire holds 95,000 to 100,000 clones, with 84% as singletons. The sample comprised peripheral blood. All receptors derive from a human donor in a cohort sampled during active COVID-19.

This clone was observed a handful of times. The chain employs TRBV7-8 and TRBJ1-1; 7 bases align to TRBD1. The CDR3 consists of 14 residues. Germline-derived CDR1 and CDR2 are SGHVS and FQNEAQ. V shed 3 bases and J 2 bases; nucleotides not matched to a gene: 3. CDR3 protein: CASSFNRGNTEAFF. DNA for the CDR3: TGTGCCAGCAGCTTTAACAGGGGTAACACTGAAGCTTTCTTT.

This chain links TRBV7-2 with TRBJ1-5, with a weak D call TRBD1 (5 bases). The CDR3 has 13 amino acids. With 7 bases removed from V and 5 bases from J, the gap between germline ends came to 12 bases. Germline V gene data show CDR1 as SGHTA and CDR2 as FQGNSA. The CDR3 region has the DNA TGTGCCAGCAATAGGGGCACCGATCAGCCCCAGCATTTT. Its translation: CASNRGTDQPQHF.

This chain joins TRBV3-1 (or the pseudogene TRBV3-2) and TRBJ2-7, with D tentatively TRBD2 (5 bases). Germline V gene lookup returns CDR1 LGHDT and CDR2 YNNKEL (reference sequence). The CDR3 sequence is 15 residues long. Trimming removed 4 bases from V and 1 base from J, with 14 bases in between. The CDR3 sequence: CASSLSAALSYEQYF. The CDR3 region has the DNA TGTGCCAGCAGCCTTAGCGCAGCCCTATCCTACGAGCAGTACTTC.

The V and J genes are TRBV6-1 and TRBJ2-7; a possible D gene is TRBD2 (5 bases). The CDR3 totals 13 residues. Trimming removed 0 bases from V and 7 bases from J, with 10 bases in between. Germline V gene sequence: CDR1 MNHNS, CDR2 SASEGT. The CDR3 DNA sequence: TGTGCCAGCAGTGAAGCAGGCTCGGGGGAGCAGTACTTC. Encoded protein: CASSEAGSGEQYF.

The rearrangement links TRBV3-1 (or the pseudogene TRBV3-2) to TRBJ1-1; TRBD1 is a possible D gene (6 bases). Germline assignment: CDR1 LGHDT and CDR2 YNNKEL (reference sequence). CDR3 size: 13 residues. V was cut by 4 bases and J by 1 base, with 7 bases left in between. Written as DNA, the CDR3 is TGTGCCAGCAGCCGGACAGAGAACACTGAAGCTTTCTTT. Translation: CASSRTENTEAFF.

The chain carries TRBV4-1 and TRBJ1-1; D ambiguous. V lost 1 base to trimming and J lost 0 bases, with 6 bases between them. The CDR3 sequence is 14 residues long. Germline loops: CDR1 MGHRA, CDR2 YSYEKL. The CDR3 loop is CASSQVSLNTEAFF. The CDR3 bases are TGCGCCAGCAGCCAAGTAAGCTTGAACACTGAAGCTTTCTTT.

V is TRBV7-8 and J is TRBJ2-1; 12 bases fit TRBD2. CDR3 length equals 16 residues. V shed 1 base and J 4 bases; nucleotides not matched to a gene: 2. CDR1 SGHVS and CDR2 FQNEAQ come from the germline V gene. Here the CDR3 DNA reads TGTGCCAGCAGCTTAGAGGGGACTAGCGGGTACAATGAGCAGTTCTTC. This codes for CASSLEGTSGYNEQFF.

In this sample, this clone turned up a few times. The J gene is TRBJ1-3, the V gene TRBV12-3 or TRBV12-4; possibly TRBD1 for D (6 bases). This CDR3 comprises 13 residues. Trimming shortened V by 6 bases and J by 3 bases, and 9 bases separated the two germline ends. The DNA for the CDR3 is TGTGCCAGCAGAGGGACAAATGGAAACACCATATATTTT. It specifies CASRGTNGNTIYF.

This chain joins TRBV7-2 and TRBJ2-7; D ambiguous. CDR1 SGHTA and CDR2 FQGNSA come from the germline V gene. Trimming pared 5 bases from V and 3 bases from J, leaving 5 bases between. The CDR3 length is 11 residues. The CDR3 sequence: CASSVIYEQYF. The CDR3 DNA reads TGTGCCAGCAGCGTCATCTACGAGCAGTACTTC.

This sequence joins TRBV2 and TRBJ1-5, with D perhaps matching TRBD1 (6 bases). This CDR3 is 17 amino acids long. Trimming removed 5 bases from V and 4 bases from J, with 21 bases in between. In germline, CDR1 is SNHLY, CDR2 FYNNEI. This CDR3 is CASSSNPTGPGNQPQHF. The DNA for the CDR3 is TGTGCCAGCAGTTCGAACCCTACAGGGCCGGGGAATCAGCCCCAGCATTTT.

This rearrangement joins TRBV5-1 to TRBJ2-6; D is unresolved. There are 14 residues in the CDR3. Germline CDR1 is SGHRS and CDR2 is YFSETQ. The V gene lost 0 bases and the J gene lost 7 bases, with 8 bases spanning the gap. Here the CDR3 reads CASSLVGLANVLTF. The CDR3 DNA reads TGCGCCAGCAGCTTGGTCGGTCTTGCCAACGTCCTGACTTTC.